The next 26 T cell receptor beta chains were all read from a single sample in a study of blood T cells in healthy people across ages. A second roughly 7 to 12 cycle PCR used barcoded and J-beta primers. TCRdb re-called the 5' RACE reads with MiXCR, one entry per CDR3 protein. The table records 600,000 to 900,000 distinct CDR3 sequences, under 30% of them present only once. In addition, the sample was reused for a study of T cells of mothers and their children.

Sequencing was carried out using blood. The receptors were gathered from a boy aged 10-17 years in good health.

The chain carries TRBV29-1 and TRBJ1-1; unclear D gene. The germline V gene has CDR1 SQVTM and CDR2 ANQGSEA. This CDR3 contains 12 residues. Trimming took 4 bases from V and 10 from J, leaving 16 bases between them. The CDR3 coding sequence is TGCAGCGTTGCTCCCCCTGGTCGTCGAGCTTTCTTT. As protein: CSVAPPGRRAFF.

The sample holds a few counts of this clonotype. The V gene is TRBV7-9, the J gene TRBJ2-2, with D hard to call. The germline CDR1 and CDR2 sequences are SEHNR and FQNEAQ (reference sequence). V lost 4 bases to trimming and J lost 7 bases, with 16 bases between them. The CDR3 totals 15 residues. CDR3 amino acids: CASSSTYSPVGELFF. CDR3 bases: TGTGCCAGCAGCTCCACCTACTCGCCAGTCGGGGAGCTGTTTTTT.

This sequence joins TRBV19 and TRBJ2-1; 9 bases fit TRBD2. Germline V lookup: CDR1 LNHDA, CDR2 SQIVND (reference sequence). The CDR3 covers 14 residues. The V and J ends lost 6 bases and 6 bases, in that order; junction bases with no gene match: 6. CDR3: CASSLAGEPNEQFF. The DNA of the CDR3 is TGTGCCAGTAGCTTAGCGGGAGAGCCCAATGAGCAGTTCTTC. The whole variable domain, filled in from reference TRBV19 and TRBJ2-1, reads DGGITQSPKYLFRKEGQNVTLSCEQNLNHDAMYWYRQDPGQGLRLIYYSQIVNDFQKGDIAEGYSVSREKKESFPLTVTSAQKNPTAFYLCASSLAGEPNEQFFGPGTRLTVL.

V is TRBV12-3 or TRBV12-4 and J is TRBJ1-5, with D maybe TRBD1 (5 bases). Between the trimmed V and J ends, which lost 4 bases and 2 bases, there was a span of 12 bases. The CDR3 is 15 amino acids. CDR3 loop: CASSSLTEGNQPQHF. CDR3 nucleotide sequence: TGTGCCAGCAGTTCGCTGACAGAGGGCAATCAGCCCCAGCATTTT.

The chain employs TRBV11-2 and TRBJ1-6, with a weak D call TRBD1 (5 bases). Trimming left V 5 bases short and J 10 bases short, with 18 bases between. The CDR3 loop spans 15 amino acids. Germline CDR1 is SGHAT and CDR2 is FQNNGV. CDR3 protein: CASSQGRGSRSPLHF. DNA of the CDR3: TGTGCCAGCAGCCAAGGGCGGGGGTCACGATCACCCCTCCACTTT.

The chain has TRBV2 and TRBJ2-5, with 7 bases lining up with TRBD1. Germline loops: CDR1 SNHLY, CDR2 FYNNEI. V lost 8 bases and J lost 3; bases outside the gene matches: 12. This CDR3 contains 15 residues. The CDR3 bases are TGTGCCAGCGGATTACAGGGGCGAAAAGAAGAGACCCAGTACTTC. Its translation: CASGLQGRKEETQYF.

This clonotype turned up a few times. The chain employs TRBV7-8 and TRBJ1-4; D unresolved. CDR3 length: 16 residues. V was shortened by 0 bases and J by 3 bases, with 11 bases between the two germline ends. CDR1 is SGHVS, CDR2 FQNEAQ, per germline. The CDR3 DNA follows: TGTGCCAGCAGCTTAGCGTCGGCGGGTGCTAATGAAAAACTGTTTTTT. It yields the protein CASSLASAGANEKLFF.

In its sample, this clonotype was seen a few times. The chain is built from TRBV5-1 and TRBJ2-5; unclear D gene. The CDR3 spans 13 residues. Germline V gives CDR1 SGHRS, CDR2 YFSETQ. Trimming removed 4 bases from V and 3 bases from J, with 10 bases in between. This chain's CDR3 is CASSVDPEETQYF. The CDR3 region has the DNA TGCGCCAGCAGCGTCGATCCGGAAGAGACCCAGTACTTC.

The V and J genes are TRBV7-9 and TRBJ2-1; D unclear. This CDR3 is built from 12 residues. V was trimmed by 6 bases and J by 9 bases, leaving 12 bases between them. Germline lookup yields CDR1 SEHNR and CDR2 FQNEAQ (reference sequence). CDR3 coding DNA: TGTGCCAGCAGAGTTGATATGAGTGAGCAGTTCTTC. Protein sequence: CASRVDMSEQFF.

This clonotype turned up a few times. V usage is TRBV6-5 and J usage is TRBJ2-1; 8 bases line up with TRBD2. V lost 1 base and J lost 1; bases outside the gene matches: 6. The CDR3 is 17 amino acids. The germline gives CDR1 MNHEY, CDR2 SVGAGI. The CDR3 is CASSYFYRGGSYNEQFF. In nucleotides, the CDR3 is TGTGCCAGCAGTTACTTTTACCGGGGGGGGTCCTACAATGAGCAGTTCTTC.

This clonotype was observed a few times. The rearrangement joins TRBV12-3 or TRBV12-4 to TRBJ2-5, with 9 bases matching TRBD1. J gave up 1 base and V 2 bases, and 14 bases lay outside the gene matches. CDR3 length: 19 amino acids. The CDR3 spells CASSLKRRGQGPLQETQYF. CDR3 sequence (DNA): TGTGCCAGCAGTTTAAAGAGGAGGGGACAGGGCCCCCTCCAAGAGACCCAGTACTTC.

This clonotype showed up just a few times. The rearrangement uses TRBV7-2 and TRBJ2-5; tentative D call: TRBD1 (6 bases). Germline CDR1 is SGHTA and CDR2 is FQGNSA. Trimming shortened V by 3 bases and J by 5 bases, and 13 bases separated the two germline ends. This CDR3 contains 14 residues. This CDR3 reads CASSFQGSRETQYF. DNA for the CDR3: TGTGCCAGCAGCTTTCAGGGGTCCAGGGAGACCCAGTACTTC.

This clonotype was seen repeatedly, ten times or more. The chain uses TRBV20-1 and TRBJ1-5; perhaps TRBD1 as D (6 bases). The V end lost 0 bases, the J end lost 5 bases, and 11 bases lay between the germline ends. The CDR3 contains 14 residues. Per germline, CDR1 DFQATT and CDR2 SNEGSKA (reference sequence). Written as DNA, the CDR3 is TGCAGTGCTAGAGATAGGGACACCCATCAGCCCCAGCATTTT. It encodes CSARDRDTHQPQHF.

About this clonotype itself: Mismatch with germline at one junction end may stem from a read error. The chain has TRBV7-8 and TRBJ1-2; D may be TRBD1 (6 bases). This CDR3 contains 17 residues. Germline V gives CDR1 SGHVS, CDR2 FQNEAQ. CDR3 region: CASSPQGHGFTNYGYTF. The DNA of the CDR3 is TGCGCCAGCAGCCCACAGGGACACGGATTTACTAACTATGGCTACACCTTC.

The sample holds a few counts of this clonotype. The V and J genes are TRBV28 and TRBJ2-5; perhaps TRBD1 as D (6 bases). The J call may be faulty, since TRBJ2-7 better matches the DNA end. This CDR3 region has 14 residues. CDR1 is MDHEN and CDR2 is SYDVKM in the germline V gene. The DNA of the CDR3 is TGTGCCAGCAGTATACCGGACAGAACCTACGAGCAGTACTTC. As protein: CASSIPDRTYEQYF.

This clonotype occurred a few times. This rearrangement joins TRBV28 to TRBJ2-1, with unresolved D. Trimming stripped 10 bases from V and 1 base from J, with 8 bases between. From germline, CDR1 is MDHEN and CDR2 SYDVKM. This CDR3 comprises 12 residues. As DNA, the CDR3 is TGTGCCACCACGAGTTCCTACAATGAGCAGTTCTTC. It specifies CATTSSYNEQFF.

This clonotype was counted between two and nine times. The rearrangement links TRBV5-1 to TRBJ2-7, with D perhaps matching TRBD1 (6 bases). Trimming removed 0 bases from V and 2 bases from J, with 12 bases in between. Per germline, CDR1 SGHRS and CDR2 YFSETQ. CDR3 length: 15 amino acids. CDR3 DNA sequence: TGCGCCAGCAGCTTGGACGGGACACTAACCTACGAGCAGTACTTC. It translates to CASSLDGTLTYEQYF.

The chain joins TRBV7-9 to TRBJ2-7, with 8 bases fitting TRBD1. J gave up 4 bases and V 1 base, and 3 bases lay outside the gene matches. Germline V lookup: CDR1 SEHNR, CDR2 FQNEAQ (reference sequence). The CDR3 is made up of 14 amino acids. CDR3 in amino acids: CASSLETGAYEQYF. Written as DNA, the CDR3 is TGTGCCAGCAGCTTAGAGACAGGGGCGTACGAGCAGTACTTC.

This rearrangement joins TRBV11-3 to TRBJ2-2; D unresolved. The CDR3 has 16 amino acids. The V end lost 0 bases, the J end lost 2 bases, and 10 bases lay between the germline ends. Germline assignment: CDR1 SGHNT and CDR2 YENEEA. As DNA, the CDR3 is TGTGCCAGCAGCTTAGATCGGAACAGTAACACCGGGGAGCTGTTTTTT. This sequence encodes CASSLDRNSNTGELFF.

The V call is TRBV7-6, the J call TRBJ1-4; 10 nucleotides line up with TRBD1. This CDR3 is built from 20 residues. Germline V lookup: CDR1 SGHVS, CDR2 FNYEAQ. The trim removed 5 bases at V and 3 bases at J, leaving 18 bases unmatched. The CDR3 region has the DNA TGTGCCAGCAGCACTAGGGGACAGGGGACCCTCAGGGGACCTAATGAAAAACTGTTTTTT. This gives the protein CASSTRGQGTLRGPNEKLFF.

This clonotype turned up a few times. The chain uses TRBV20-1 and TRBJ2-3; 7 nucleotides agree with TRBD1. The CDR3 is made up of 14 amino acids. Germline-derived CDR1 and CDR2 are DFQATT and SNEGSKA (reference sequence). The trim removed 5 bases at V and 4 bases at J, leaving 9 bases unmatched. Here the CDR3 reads CSAPRQGVADTQYF. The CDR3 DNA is TGCAGTGCTCCCAGACAGGGAGTGGCAGATACGCAGTATTTT.

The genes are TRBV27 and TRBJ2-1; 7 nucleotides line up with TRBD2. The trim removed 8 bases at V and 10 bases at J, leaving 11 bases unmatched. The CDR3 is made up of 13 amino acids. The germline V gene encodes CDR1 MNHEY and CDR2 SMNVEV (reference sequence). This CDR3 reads CASSRAGVREQFF. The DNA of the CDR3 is TGTGCCAGCTCCCGGGCGGGGGTACGGGAGCAGTTCTTC.

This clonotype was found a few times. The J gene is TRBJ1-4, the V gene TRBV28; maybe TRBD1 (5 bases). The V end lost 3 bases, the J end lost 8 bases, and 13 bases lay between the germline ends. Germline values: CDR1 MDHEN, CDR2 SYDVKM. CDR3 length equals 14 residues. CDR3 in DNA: TGTGCCAGCAGTTTCAGTCAGGGTTACGAAAAACTGTTTTTT. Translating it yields CASSFSQGYEKLFF.

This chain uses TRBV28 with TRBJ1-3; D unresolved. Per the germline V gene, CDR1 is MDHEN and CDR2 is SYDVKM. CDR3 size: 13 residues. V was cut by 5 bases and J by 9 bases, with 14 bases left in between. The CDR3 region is CASSDQVVRTIYF. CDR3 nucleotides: TGTGCCAGCAGTGACCAGGTAGTCCGCACCATATATTTT.

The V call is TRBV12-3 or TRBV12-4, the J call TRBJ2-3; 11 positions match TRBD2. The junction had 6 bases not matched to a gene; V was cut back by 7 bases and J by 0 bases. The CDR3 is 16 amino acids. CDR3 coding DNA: TGTGCCAGCACCCCGGGACTAGCGGTCAGCACAGATACGCAGTATTTT. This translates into CASTPGLAVSTDTQYF.

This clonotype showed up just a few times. The DNA for the CDR3 is TGCAGTGCTCTCCGAGGGGGGCCCCGGGAGACCCAGTACTTC. This encodes CSALRGGPRETQYF. V is TRBV20-1 and J is TRBJ2-5, with D tentatively TRBD1 or TRBD2 (6 bases each). CDR1 is DFQATT and CDR2 is SNEGSKA in the germline V gene (reference sequence). The CDR3 covers 14 residues. With 5 bases removed from V and 5 bases from J, the gap between germline ends came to 18 bases.